This T cell receptor beta chain was captured by sequencing in a study of OX40 agonist ivuxolimab in advanced cancers. The data were produced by immunoSEQ multiplex PCR, yet TCRdb's version contains in-frame clones alone and is incomplete. The repertoire includes 55,000 to 70,000 clones, roughly 80% of them detected once, and 3% to 4% sits in the top ten. Autoimmune disease history or systemic immunosuppression meant exclusion. Study-level points and caveats: Among the lowest peripheral clonal expansion occurred in 0.1-3.0 mg/kg partial responders.

As for this clone: Its antigen is still unknown.

The sequence came from an adult with an advanced solid tumor such as melanoma, head and neck, liver or kidney cancer. The sequencing used CD4+ or CD8+ T cells sorted from blood, collected in a trial of the OX40 agonist ivuxolimab.

CDR3 coding DNA: TGTGCCAGCAGTTGGTGGGGGGGGAGCTCCTACAATGAGCAGTTCTTC. Its translation: CASSWWGGSSYNEQFF. The rearrangement links TRBV6-5 to TRBJ2-1; 7 bases fit TRBD2. V was pared by 4 bases and J by 0 bases, with 6 bases of the junction left unmatched. This CDR3 contains 16 residues. CDR1 is MNHEY and CDR2 is SVGAGI in the germline V gene.